Below, 32 T cell receptor beta chains from the same sample are listed, as sequenced in a study of T cell responses to AZD1222 COVID-19 vaccine. The method was immunoSEQ multiplex PCR; TCRdb's version includes in-frame clones alone and lacks a portion of them. The sample holds around 150,000 clones, roughly nine tenths seen once. The material was peripheral blood, obtained on day 0 of AZD1222 vaccination. Receptors were obtained from an adult in good health.

The chain couples TRBV6-6 to TRBJ2-7; no clear D gene. CDR1 and CDR2 from the germline V gene are MNHNY and SVGAGI (reference sequence). The germline V and J ends were trimmed by 2 bases and 4 bases, with 6 bases remaining between them. This CDR3 contains 12 residues. The CDR3 is CASSYERYEQYF. The CDR3 nucleotides are TGTGCCAGCAGTTACGAGAGATACGAGCAGTACTTC.

V usage is TRBV6-4 and J usage is TRBJ1-2; no firm D call. CDR1 and CDR2 from the germline V gene are MRHNA and SNTAGT. This CDR3 comprises 14 residues. V lost 0 bases and J lost 4, with 9 bases in between. The CDR3 DNA is TGTGCCAGCAGTGACTCCCGAAGAAGCTATGGCTACACCTTC. Its translation: CASSDSRRSYGYTF.

This chain uses TRBV7-9 with TRBJ1-6; no reliable D call. Trimming took off 2 bases at V and 10 bases at J, with 6 bases between the two ends. There are 12 residues in the CDR3. CDR1 and CDR2 (germline): SEHNR, FQNEAQ (reference sequence). The CDR3 nucleotides are TGTGCCAGCAGCTTATCCCGATCACCCCTCCACTTT. It yields the protein CASSLSRSPLHF.

The genes are TRBV14 and TRBJ2-5; the match to TRBD2 covers 14 bases. The J segment lost 7 bases and the V segment lost 5 bases, leaving 9 bases of the junction unmatched. CDR3 size: 16 residues. CDR1 and CDR2 (germline): SGHDN, FVKESK. The CDR3 nucleotides are TGTGCCAGCAGCTCGCGACTAGCGGGGGGGTTCGGGACCCAGTACTTC. Amino acids: CASSSRLAGGFGTQYF.

The chain recombines TRBV3-1 (or the pseudogene TRBV3-2) with TRBJ1-2; D perhaps matches TRBD1 (5 bases). The V gene lost 4 bases and the J gene lost 7 bases, with 13 bases spanning the gap. The CDR3 is made up of 13 amino acids. CDR1 is LGHDT, CDR2 YNNKEL, per germline (reference sequence). CDR3 nucleotide sequence: TGTGCCAGCAGCCTGAACGGTGGGGCTGGCTACACCTTC. As protein: CASSLNGGAGYTF.

CDR3 sequence: CASSSQQGPEAYSNQPQHF. DNA for the CDR3: TGTGCCAGTAGTAGCCAACAGGGTCCTGAAGCCTATAGCAATCAGCCCCAGCATTTT. V is TRBV19 and J is TRBJ1-5; possible D gene TRBD1, 6 bases. The CDR3 extends over 19 amino acids. Per the germline V gene, CDR1 is LNHDA and CDR2 is SQIVND (reference sequence). Trimming took 4 bases from V and 0 from J, leaving 22 bases between them.

The chain uses TRBV30 and TRBJ1-5; 7 positions agree with TRBD1. V lost 0 bases and J lost 6; bases outside the gene matches: 8. Germline assignment: CDR1 GTSNPN and CDR2 SVGIG (reference sequence). This CDR3 region has 15 residues. For the CDR3, the DNA is TGTGCCTGGAGTGTACGATCAGGGGGGGCTCAGCCCCAGCATTTT. This translates into CAWSVRSGGAQPQHF.

The chain recombines TRBV10-3 with TRBJ2-7; D not certain. Trimming took off 8 bases at V and 4 bases at J, with 9 bases between the two ends. The CDR3 length is 11 residues. CDR1 and CDR2 (germline): ENHRY, SYGVKD. DNA of the CDR3: TGTGCCATCTCCACAGCGTACGAGCAGTACTTC. Protein product: CAISTAYEQYF.

J is TRBJ1-6 and V is TRBV13; maybe TRBD1 (6 bases). V was shortened by 5 bases and J by 7 bases, with 18 bases between the two germline ends. This CDR3 spans 16 amino acids. Germline CDR1 reads PRHDT; CDR2 reads FYEKMQ (reference sequence). CDR3 coding DNA: TGTGCCAGCAGCGACCCCTCGGGGGCCCCAAATTCACCCCTCCACTTT. It translates to CASSDPSGAPNSPLHF.

The gene calls are TRBV6-5 and TRBJ1-5, with TRBD1 identical over 7 bases. Germline CDR1 and CDR2: MNHEY and SVGAGI. This CDR3 is 15 amino acids long. With 1 base clipped from V and 2 bases from J, the junction kept 2 bases outside the gene matches. For the CDR3, the DNA is TGTGCCAGCAGTTACTACGGACAGGGCAATCAGCCCCAGCATTTT. Protein sequence: CASSYYGQGNQPQHF.

The CDR3 sequence is CASSRQVDNSPLHF. CDR3 nucleotide sequence: TGTGCCAGCAGTCGACAGGTCGATAATTCACCCCTCCACTTT. The rearrangement uses TRBV27 and TRBJ1-6; D is possibly TRBD1 (6 bases). Germline V gene lookup returns CDR1 MNHEY and CDR2 SMNVEV (reference sequence). V gave up 5 bases and J gave up 5 bases, with 10 bases separating them. The CDR3 extends over 14 amino acids.

The chain has TRBV19 and TRBJ1-6; D is possibly TRBD1 (5 bases). CDR1 is LNHDA and CDR2 is SQIVND in the germline V gene (reference sequence). The V gene lost 3 bases and the J gene lost 5 bases, with 11 bases spanning the gap. This CDR3 spans 15 amino acids. CDR3 loop: CASSIGTPDNSPLHF. The CDR3 DNA reads TGTGCCAGTAGTATCGGGACCCCAGATAATTCACCCCTCCACTTT.

This clone was detected once. This chain links TRBV30 with TRBJ2-4, with a possible D match to TRBD1 (6 bases). V lost 1 base to trimming and J lost 7 bases, with 17 bases between them. CDR1 and CDR2 (germline): GTSNPN, SVGIG (reference sequence). The CDR3 has 15 residues. For the CDR3, the DNA is TGTGCCTGGAGTGATCTATCAGGGGCCGTCAACATTCAGTACTTC. The encoded protein is CAWSDLSGAVNIQYF.

The genes are TRBV4-3 and TRBJ1-2; 8 bases line up with TRBD1. The germline V gene encodes CDR1 LGHNA and CDR2 YSLEER. The V and J ends lost 0 bases and 3 bases, in that order; junction bases with no gene match: 3. The CDR3 consists of 15 residues. The CDR3 DNA reads as TGCGCCAGCAGCCAAGAATACAGGGGGGACTATGGCTACACCTTC. This sequence encodes CASSQEYRGDYGYTF.

This clone was picked up many times. This sequence joins TRBV4-1 and TRBJ1-2; 8 bases are a match to TRBD1. Germline trimming cut 0 bases from V and 2 bases from J; bases unmatched to any gene: 11. The CDR3 consists of 18 residues. Germline V gene data show CDR1 as MGHRA and CDR2 as YSYEKL. The CDR3 loop is CASSQDPPGGAGNYGYTF. Here the CDR3 DNA reads TGCGCCAGCAGCCAAGATCCCCCAGGGGGCGCGGGGAACTATGGCTACACCTTC.

The chain recombines TRBV12-5 with TRBJ1-1; 9 positions agree with TRBD1. The CDR3 has 14 residues. V trimming: 6 bases; J trimming: 2 bases; junction bases outside the gene matches: 4. From germline, CDR1 is LGHNT and CDR2 FRNRAP. As DNA, the CDR3 is TGTGCTAGTGGCAGGGACAGGGTAAACACTGAAGCTTTCTTT. Its protein product is CASGRDRVNTEAFF.

V is TRBV5-1 and J is TRBJ1-2, with D unresolved. The CDR3 consists of 13 residues. The germline gives CDR1 SGHRS, CDR2 YFSETQ. The V and J ends lost 0 bases and 4 bases respectively, with 7 bases between them. CDR3 sequence reads: CASSLDFSYGYTF. CDR3 DNA: TGCGCCAGCAGCTTGGATTTCAGCTATGGCTACACCTTC.

The chain joins TRBV19 to TRBJ1-2, with D unclear. Trimming pared 6 bases from V and 0 bases from J, leaving 14 bases between. Germline V gene lookup returns CDR1 LNHDA and CDR2 SQIVND (reference sequence). CDR3 length: 15 amino acids. As DNA, the CDR3 is TGTGCCAGTAGCCCAGACGTTGGTCCTAACTATGGCTACACCTTC. Translating gives CASSPDVGPNYGYTF.

This sequence joins TRBV2 and TRBJ1-2; tentatively, D is TRBD1 (6 bases). Trimming took 8 bases from V and 7 from J, leaving 14 bases between them. In germline, CDR1 is SNHLY, CDR2 FYNNEI. The CDR3 sequence is 12 residues long. This CDR3 is CASWPGEGGYTF. The CDR3 DNA sequence: TGTGCCAGCTGGCCAGGGGAGGGTGGCTACACCTTC. The entire variable domain, with the rest obtained from reference TRBV2 and TRBJ1-2, is as follows: EPEVTQTPSHQVTQMGQEVILRCVPISNHLYFYWYRQILGQKVEFLVSFYNNEISEKSEIFDDQFSVERPDGSNFTLKIRSTKLEDSAMYFCASWPGEGGYTFGSGTRLTVV.

The rearrangement joins TRBV2 to TRBJ1-1; 8 positions agree with TRBD1. Germline V gene lookup returns CDR1 SNHLY and CDR2 FYNNEI. Trimming at V came to 6 bases and at J to 5 bases, leaving 8 bases not matched to a gene. The CDR3 length is 14 residues. CDR3 sequence: CASSPSGGRTEAFF. The CDR3 DNA is TGTGCCAGCAGCCCGTCAGGGGGCAGAACTGAAGCTTTCTTT.

A single count supports this clone. The V call is TRBV7-2, the J call TRBJ2-7, with D perhaps TRBD1 or TRBD2 (6 bases each). Trimming removed 1 base from V and 6 bases from J, with 16 bases in between. CDR1 is SGHTA and CDR2 is FQGNSA in the germline V gene. The length of the CDR3 is 15 residues. CDR3 loop: CASSLGGTSRGEQYF. As DNA, the CDR3 is TGTGCCAGCAGCTTAGGGGGGACATCGCGGGGCGAGCAGTACTTC.

The rearrangement links TRBV7-9 to TRBJ2-5; D may be TRBD1 or TRBD2 (5 bases each). The V gene lost 4 bases and the J gene lost 2 bases, with 17 bases spanning the gap. The CDR3 extends over 16 amino acids. Germline loops: CDR1 SEHNR, CDR2 FQNEAQ (reference sequence). The CDR3 reads CASSYPPGRRQETQYF. For the CDR3, the DNA is TGTGCCAGCAGCTACCCCCCGGGACGACGGCAAGAGACCCAGTACTTC.

The chain recombines TRBV7-2 with TRBJ2-1, with TRBD1 matching 7 bases. Losses at the gene ends were 2 bases for V and 7 bases for J; bases not matched to a gene: 8. CDR3 length: 15 residues. Germline CDR1 and CDR2: SGHTA and FQGNSA. This CDR3 is CASSLRGQVGNEQFF. CDR3 bases: TGTGCCAGCAGCTTAAGAGGACAGGTTGGTAATGAGCAGTTCTTC.

V gene TRBV25-1 combines with J gene TRBJ1-4, with 7 bases fitting TRBD1. The CDR3 spans 14 residues. Germline CDR1 MGHDK, CDR2 SYGVNS. J was trimmed by 7 bases and V by 5 bases; bases with no gene match: 7. The CDR3 here is CASSKTGVGEKLFF. As DNA, the CDR3 is TGTGCCAGCAGTAAAACAGGGGTTGGTGAAAAACTGTTTTTT.

This clone was counted once. The chain joins TRBV5-1 to TRBJ2-1, with TRBD2 matching 11 bases. The CDR3 runs 14 residues. The V segment lost 6 bases and the J segment 3 bases; nucleotides outside the gene matches: 2. The germline gives CDR1 SGHRS, CDR2 YFSETQ. This CDR3 is CASTLAGGYNEQFF. The CDR3 DNA is TGCGCCAGCACCCTAGCGGGAGGCTACAATGAGCAGTTCTTC.

This chain links TRBV7-2 with TRBJ2-7; 7 nucleotides line up with TRBD1. Germline lookup yields CDR1 SGHTA and CDR2 FQGNSA. The V segment lost 3 bases and the J segment 3 bases; nucleotides outside the gene matches: 8. This CDR3 is 15 amino acids long. CDR3 sequence reads: CASSFPGQRSYEQYF. CDR3 nucleotides: TGTGCCAGCAGCTTCCCGGGACAGAGGAGCTACGAGCAGTACTTC.

This sequence joins TRBV19 and TRBJ2-1; 8 positions match TRBD2. This CDR3 is 17 amino acids long. The V and J ends lost 0 bases and 4 bases, in that order; junction bases with no gene match: 8. Germline V gene lookup returns CDR1 LNHDA and CDR2 SQIVND (reference sequence). The CDR3 bases are TGTGCCAGTAGTATAGATTTCTGGCTAGCGGGTTACAATGAGCAGTTCTTC. This sequence encodes CASSIDFWLAGYNEQFF.

The chain combines TRBV7-8 with TRBJ1-1, with 7 bases aligning to TRBD1. This CDR3 contains 14 residues. Germline lookup yields CDR1 SGHVS and CDR2 FQNEAQ. V trimming: 5 bases; J trimming: 2 bases; junction bases outside the gene matches: 5. The CDR3 nucleotides read TGTGCCAGCAGCCCGGGGGACAGTAACACTGAAGCTTTCTTT. Its protein product is CASSPGDSNTEAFF.

The genes are TRBV7-1 and TRBJ2-2; TRBD2 aligns across 10 bases. TRBV7-1 falls under the ORF class, with uncertain function. V shed 3 bases, J shed 0 bases, and the junction held 25 bases outside the gene matches. CDR3 length: 24 residues. The CDR3 region is CASSSRRSPPSGRLDPANTGELFF. For the CDR3, the DNA is TGTGCCAGCAGCTCCCGCCGATCACCTCCTAGCGGGAGACTAGACCCCGCGAACACCGGGGAGCTGTTTTTT.

The chain recombines TRBV29-1 with TRBJ1-4; 9 bases align to TRBD1. The V gene end was trimmed by 4 bases and the J gene end by 8 bases; junction bases not matched to a gene: 8. Germline V lookup: CDR1 SQVTM, CDR2 ANQGSEA. CDR3 length equals 14 residues. CDR3 coding DNA: TGCAGCGTTGGGTGGACAGGGGAGGCGGAAAAACTGTTTTTT. Protein product: CSVGWTGEAEKLFF.

The chain is built from TRBV19 and TRBJ1-1; 8 bases line up with TRBD1. The ends lost 7 bases at V and 5 bases at J; junction bases unmatched: 12. The germline V gene has CDR1 LNHDA and CDR2 SQIVND (reference sequence). The CDR3 runs 15 residues. The CDR3 DNA is TGTGCCAGTACCAACATGGACAGGGCGGGAACTGAAGCTTTCTTT. This gives the protein CASTNMDRAGTEAFF.

V and J are TRBV18 and TRBJ1-1; TRBD1 aligns across 7 bases. The V segment lost 3 bases and the J segment 5 bases; nucleotides outside the gene matches: 12. CDR1 and CDR2 from the germline V gene are KGHSH and LQKENI. The CDR3 covers 16 residues. CDR3 sequence: CASSPRQGFLRTEAFF. The CDR3 DNA sequence: TGTGCCAGCTCACCGAGACAGGGATTTTTGAGAACTGAAGCTTTCTTT. The full variable domain, completed using reference TRBV18 and TRBJ1-1, is NAGVMQNPRHLVRRRGQEARLRCSPMKGHSHVYWYRQLPEEGLKFMVYLQKENIIDESGMPKERFSAEFPKEGPSILRIQQVVRGDSAAYFCASSPRQGFLRTEAFFGQGTRLTVV.